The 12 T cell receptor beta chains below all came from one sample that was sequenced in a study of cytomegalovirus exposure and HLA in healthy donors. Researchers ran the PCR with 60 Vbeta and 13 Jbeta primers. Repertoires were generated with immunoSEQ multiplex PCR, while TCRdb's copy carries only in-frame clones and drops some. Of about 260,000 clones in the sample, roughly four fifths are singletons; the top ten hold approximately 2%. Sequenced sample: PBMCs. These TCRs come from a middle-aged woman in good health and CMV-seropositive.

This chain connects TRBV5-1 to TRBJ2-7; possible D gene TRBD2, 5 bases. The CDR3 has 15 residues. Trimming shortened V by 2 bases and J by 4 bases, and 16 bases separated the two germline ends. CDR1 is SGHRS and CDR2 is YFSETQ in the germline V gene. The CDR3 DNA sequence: TGCGCCAGCAGCTTCTTGGGAAAGGGAGCTTACGAGCAGTACTTC. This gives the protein CASSFLGKGAYEQYF.

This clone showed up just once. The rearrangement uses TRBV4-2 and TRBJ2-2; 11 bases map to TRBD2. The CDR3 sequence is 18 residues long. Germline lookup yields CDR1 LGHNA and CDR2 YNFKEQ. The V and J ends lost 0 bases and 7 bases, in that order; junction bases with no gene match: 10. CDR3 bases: TGTGCCAGCAGCCAAGAAGGCCTAGCGGGAGGCCCGTTCGGGGAGCTGTTTTTT. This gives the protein CASSQEGLAGGPFGELFF.

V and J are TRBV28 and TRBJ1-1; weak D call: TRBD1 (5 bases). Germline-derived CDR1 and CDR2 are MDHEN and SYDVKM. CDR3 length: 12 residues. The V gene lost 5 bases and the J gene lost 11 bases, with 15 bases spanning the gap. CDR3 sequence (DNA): TGTGCCAGCAGTCTGACAGCCGGAGAGGCTTTCTTT. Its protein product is CASSLTAGEAFF.

The CDR3 bases are TGTGCCAGCAGCCCCACCCGCGGGCCCTACGAGCAGTACTTC. Residues: CASSPTRGPYEQYF. The rearrangement joins TRBV11-3 to TRBJ2-7; maybe TRBD2 (5 bases). Looked up from germline, CDR1 is SGHNT and CDR2 is YENEEA. The CDR3 loop spans 14 amino acids. Between the trimmed V and J ends, which lost 5 bases and 2 bases, there was a span of 13 bases.

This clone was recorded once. CDR3 coding DNA: TGTGCCTGGAGTCCCCCCCGTGGAAACACCATATATTTT. Translated: CAWSPPRGNTIYF. The V gene is TRBV30, the J gene TRBJ1-3; D remains ambiguous. This CDR3 is built from 13 residues. The V gene lost 2 bases and the J gene lost 3 bases, with 8 bases spanning the gap. Germline loops: CDR1 GTSNPN, CDR2 SVGIG (reference sequence).

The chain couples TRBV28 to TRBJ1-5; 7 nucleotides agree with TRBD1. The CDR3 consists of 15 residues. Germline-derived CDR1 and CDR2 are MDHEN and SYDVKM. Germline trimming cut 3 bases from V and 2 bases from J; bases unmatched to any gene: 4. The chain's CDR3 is CASSLTGLGNQPQHF. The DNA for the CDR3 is TGTGCCAGCAGTTTGACAGGGCTTGGCAATCAGCCCCAGCATTTT. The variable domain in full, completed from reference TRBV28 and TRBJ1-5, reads DVKVTQSSRYLVKRTGEKVFLECVQDMDHENMFWYRQDPGLGLRLIYFSYDVKMKEKGDIPEGYSVSREKKERFSLILESASTNQTSMYLCASSLTGLGNQPQHFGDGTRLSIL.

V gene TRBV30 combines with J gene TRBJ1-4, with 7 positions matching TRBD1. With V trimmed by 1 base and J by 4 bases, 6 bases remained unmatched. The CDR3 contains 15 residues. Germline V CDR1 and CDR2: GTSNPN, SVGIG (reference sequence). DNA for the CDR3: TGTGCCTGGAGTGCCAAGACAGGGTTTAATGAAAAACTGTTTTTT. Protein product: CAWSAKTGFNEKLFF.

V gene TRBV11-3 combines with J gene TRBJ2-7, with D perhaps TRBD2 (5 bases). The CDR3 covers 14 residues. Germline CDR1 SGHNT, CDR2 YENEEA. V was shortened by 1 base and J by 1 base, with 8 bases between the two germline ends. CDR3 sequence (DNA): TGTGCCAGCAGCTTAGTAAGCGGTTCCTACGAGCAGTACTTC. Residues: CASSLVSGSYEQYF.

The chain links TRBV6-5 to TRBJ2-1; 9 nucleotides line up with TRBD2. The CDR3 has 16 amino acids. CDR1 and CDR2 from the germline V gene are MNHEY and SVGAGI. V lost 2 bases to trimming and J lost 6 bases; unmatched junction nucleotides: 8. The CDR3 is CASSYVGTSLGNEQFF. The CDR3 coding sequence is TGTGCCAGCAGTTACGTCGGGACTAGCTTAGGCAATGAGCAGTTCTTC.

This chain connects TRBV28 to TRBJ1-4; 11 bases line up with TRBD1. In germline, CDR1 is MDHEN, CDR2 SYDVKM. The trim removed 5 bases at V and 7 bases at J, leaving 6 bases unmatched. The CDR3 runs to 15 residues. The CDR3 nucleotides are TGTGCCAGCAGTACCACGGACAGGGGGCCTGAAAAACTGTTTTTT. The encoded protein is CASSTTDRGPEKLFF.

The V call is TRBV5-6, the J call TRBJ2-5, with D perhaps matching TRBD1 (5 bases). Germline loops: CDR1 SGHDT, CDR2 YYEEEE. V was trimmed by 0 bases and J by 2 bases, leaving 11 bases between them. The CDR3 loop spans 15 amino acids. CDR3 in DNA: TGTGCCAGCAGCTTGGTTGACAGATCACAAGAGACCCAGTACTTC. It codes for CASSLVDRSQETQYF.

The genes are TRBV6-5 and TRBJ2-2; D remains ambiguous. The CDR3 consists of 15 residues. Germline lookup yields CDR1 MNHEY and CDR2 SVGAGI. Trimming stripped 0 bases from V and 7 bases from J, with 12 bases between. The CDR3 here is CASSYSWLTGGELFF. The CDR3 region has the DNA TGTGCCAGCAGTTACTCTTGGCTCACGGGCGGGGAGCTGTTTTTT.